This TCR beta chain appears in the sequencing data of a study of blood T cell repertoires in COVID-19. Study background: Sites in the United States, Italy and Spain provided acute and convalescent COVID-19 samples.

As originally analysed: Researchers report that nucleated cell counts were estimated from reference gene primer amplification. Using immunoSEQ multiplex PCR, the repertoire was profiled, and TCRdb retains in-frame clones only, with some absent. Clone size and the V and J calls come from that table; the DNA yielded D and trimming. Here the sample spans 250,000 to 400,000 clones, 88% being singletons. Germline CDR1 and CDR2: LGHNT and FRNRAP. V lost 5 bases and J lost 5; bases outside the gene matches: 8. This CDR3 is 15 amino acids long. This rearrangement joins TRBV12-5 to TRBJ2-5; 10 positions agree with TRBD2. The sample consisted of peripheral blood. The sequence derives from a woman under 40 with COVID-19, enrolled during active disease. CDR3 amino acids: CASGPQAGGPETQYF. DNA of the CDR3: TGTGCTAGTGGTCCCCAAGCGGGGGGGCCGGAGACCCAGTACTTC.